This note documents a single T cell receptor beta chain sequence. Here immunoSEQ multiplex PCR was the method, and the copy in TCRdb shows in-frame clones only, minus some. The table records about 350,000 clones, over 90% of them present only once. The data were taken from a study of brain T cells in children with intractable seizures. The time point was: blood from clinic visit 5 months post-surgery; TSC patient then seizure free. V lost 5 bases to trimming and J lost 2 bases, with 11 bases between them. CDR1 is PRHDT, CDR2 FYEKMQ, per germline (reference sequence). The CDR3 loop spans 14 amino acids.

The material sequenced was peripheral blood, taken roughly 5 months after surgery. The J gene is TRBJ2-3, the V gene TRBV13; possibly TRBD1 or TRBD2 for D (5 bases each). The sequence derives from a boy younger than two with tuberous sclerosis and intractable seizures. The CDR3 here is CASSLGRNTDTQYF. In nucleotides, the CDR3 is TGTGCCAGCAGCCTGGGACGTAACACAGATACGCAGTATTTT. Supplemented by reference TRBV13 and TRBJ2-3, the full variable domain reads AAGVIQSPRHLIKEKRETATLKCYPIPRHDTVYWYQQGPGQDPQFLISFYEKMQSDKGSIPDRFSAQQFSDYHSELNMSSLELGDSALYFCASSLGRNTDTQYFGPGTRLTVL.